The sequence of this T cell receptor beta chain was determined in a study of T cells in Graves' hyperthyroidism and ophthalmopathy. Study-wide findings and caveats: Appearing also in blood were most of the thyroid clonotypes expanded above 0.001. Separating ophthalmopathy from stable hyperthyroidism was achieved by a 13 V-J model.

This CDR3 is built from 16 residues. Germline values: CDR1 SGHDT, CDR2 YYEEEE. V was pared by 4 bases and J by 8 bases, with 14 bases of the junction left unmatched. From RNA transcripts, TCR beta CDR3 regions were amplified. During a first-round RT-PCR of the TCR CDR3, the HTBI primer set was used. TCRdb used MiXCR to reprocess the multiplex PCR reads, holding one entry per CDR3 protein. The data contain 550,000 to 800,000 distinct CDR3 sequences, around 15% of them seen just once; the ten biggest clones take up roughly a sixth. This clonotype has more than one count but fewer than ten. As yet, its antigen is unknown.

Sequencing was performed on blood. The receptor was derived from a man aged 50-59 years with Graves' hyperthyroidism. V usage is TRBV5-6 and J usage is TRBJ2-5; TRBD2 matches at 10 bases. CDR3 bases: TGTGCCAGCAGCCCCCTAGCGGGAGATACAAGAGAAACCCAGTACTTC. This encodes CASSPLAGDTRETQYF.